This T cell receptor (beta chain) was captured in a study of blood T cells in healthy people across ages (dated by TCRdb to 2013 to 2016). With respect to the entire study: In model experiments, template switching captured roughly one uniquely barcoded TCR beta cDNA molecule for every two T cells. Two additional independent replicas of 1 million unique cDNA reads from the same blood draw were analyzed for two donors (one aged 18 to 30 and one aged 80 or older). Donors were grouped into four age groups: young (average approximately 16 years), middle-aged (under 40), aged (approximately 58) and long-lived (just over 80). Using deep sequencing normalized with unique cDNA molecular identifiers, the study measured how TCR beta repertoire diversity changes with age. Donors of different ages were randomly distributed across sequencing lanes to avoid experimental bias.

The germline V gene (reference sequence) yields DFQATT for CDR1 and SNEGSKA for CDR2. The CDR3 has 15 amino acids, counting the end cysteine and phenylalanine. The only DNA kept is the CDR3, 45 bases in frame from the first base. Compared with germline, V lacks 5 bases and J lacks 1 base; bases without a gene match: 7. Receptor amplification or capture employed 5' RACE. The reads were generated on an Illumina HiSeq 2500. A second PCR of about 7 to 12 cycles was run with a J-beta primer mix and a sample-barcoded 5' primer. A template-switch 5' adaptor carrying 12 random nucleotides introduced a unique molecular identifier onto each TCR beta cDNA molecule. Each sample yielded at least 2.5 million CDR3-containing paired-end reads. The Mint cDNA synthesis kit, primed by a TRBC-specific oligonucleotide, was used to synthesize first-strand cDNA from all RNA. All cDNA was treated with uracil-DNA glycosylase and then went through a first 18-cycle PCR with the universal primers M1SS and BC2_uni_R. Regarding the original processing steps: For normalization, 1 million high-quality reads, each with a distinct molecular identifier, were randomly selected from each sample. Reads sharing molecular identifiers were discarded rather than binned into consensus sequences. MiTCR, set to a Q25 quality threshold and the strictest error-elimination algorithm, was used for CDR3 identification, clonotype clustering and error correction. A nonparametric unseen species model using Euler transformation provided a lower-bound estimate of total TCR beta diversity. TCRdb reworked the public reads: Q25 trimming with fastp, MiXCR clone assembly, productive beta chains retained. Every entry covers one CDR3 protein and lists the most common genes and DNA from its rows. It is TCRdb's table, rather than the study itself, that gives the V and J calls and clone size. This sample comprises some 1,500,000 distinct CDR3 sequences, around 40% of them detected only once. Approximately 4% of the sample is held by the ten biggest clonotypes.

Comment on this clonotype: Its recognized antigen is unknown. It has no much larger one-base neighbor in the sample; base qualities were not kept.

The donors were some 39 Caucasian individuals from Russia, aged roughly 6 to 100 years, who were systemically healthy. Ten milliliters of peripheral blood were drawn from each donor into EDTA-treated Vacutainer tubes. Ficoll-Paque density-gradient centrifugation was used to isolate PBMCs, with at least 6.5 million per sample. Total RNA was extracted from PBMCs with Trizol reagent, with at least 5 micrograms obtained per sample. For every donor, an aliquot of PBMCs went through flow cytometry to measure the percentages of naive CD45RAhigh/CD27high T cells. The study at large found these results: Estimates of total diversity based on one million sequenced T cells were regarded as lower bounds and as underestimates. Because the CMV infection status of the donors was unknown, age-related changes in expanded clonotypes may potentially have been confounded. Observed TCR beta diversity per million T cells fell roughly linearly with age, and a significant reduction was already apparent by age approximately 40. The percentage of naive T cells measured by flow cytometry correlated strongly with observed TCR beta diversity. The long-lived group showed more naive CD4+ T cells, fewer expanded clones and increased TCR diversity than the aged group, suggesting age selection. Bulk unsorted PBMC profiling prevented conclusive comparison of naive and antigen-experienced compartments.

The chain links TRBV20-1 with TRBJ1-5; 8 bases in the middle match TRBD1. This sequence was found in a woman younger than 30 in good health. The specimen sequenced was blood. In nucleotide form, the sequence is TGCAGTGCTGGAATGACAGGGGTCAGCAATCAGCCCCAGCATTTT. Its protein reads: CSAGMTGVSNQPQHF.